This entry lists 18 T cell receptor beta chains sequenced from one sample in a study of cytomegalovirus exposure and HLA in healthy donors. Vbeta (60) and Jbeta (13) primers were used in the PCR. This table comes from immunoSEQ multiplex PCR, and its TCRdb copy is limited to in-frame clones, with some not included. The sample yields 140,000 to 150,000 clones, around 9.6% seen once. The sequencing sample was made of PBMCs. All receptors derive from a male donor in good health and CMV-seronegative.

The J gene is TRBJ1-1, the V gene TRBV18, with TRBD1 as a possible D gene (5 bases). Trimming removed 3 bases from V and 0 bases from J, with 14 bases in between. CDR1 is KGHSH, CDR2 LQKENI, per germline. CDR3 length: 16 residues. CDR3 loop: CASSPQTDTVNTEAFF. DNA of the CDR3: TGTGCCAGCTCACCCCAAACGGACACCGTGAACACTGAAGCTTTCTTT.

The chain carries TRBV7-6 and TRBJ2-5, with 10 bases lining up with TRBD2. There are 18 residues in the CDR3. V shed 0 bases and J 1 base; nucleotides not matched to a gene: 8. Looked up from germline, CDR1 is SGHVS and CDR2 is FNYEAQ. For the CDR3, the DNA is TGTGCCAGCAGCTTAGCGAGTCTGCTAGCGGGAGCCCAAGAGACCCAGTACTTC. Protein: CASSLASLLAGAQETQYF. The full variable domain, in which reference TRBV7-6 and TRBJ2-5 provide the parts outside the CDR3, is GAGVSQSPRYKVTKRGQDVALRCDPISGHVSLYWYRQALGQGPEFLTYFNYEAQQDKSGLPNDRFSAERPEGSISTLTIQRTEQRDSAMYRCASSLASLLAGAQETQYFGPGTRLLVL.

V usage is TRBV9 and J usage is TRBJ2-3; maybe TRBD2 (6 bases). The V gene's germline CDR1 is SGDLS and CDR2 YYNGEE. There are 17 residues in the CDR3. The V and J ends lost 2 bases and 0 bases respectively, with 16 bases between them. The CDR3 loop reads CASSVAMGGASTDTQYF. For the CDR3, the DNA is TGTGCCAGCAGCGTTGCAATGGGCGGGGCTAGCACAGATACGCAGTATTTT. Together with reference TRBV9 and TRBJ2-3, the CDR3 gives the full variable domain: DSGVTQTPKHLITATGQRVTLRCSPRSGDLSVYWYQQSLDQGLQFLIQYYNGEERAKGNILERFSAQQFPDLHSELNLSSLELGDSALYFCASSVAMGGASTDTQYFGPGTRLTVL.

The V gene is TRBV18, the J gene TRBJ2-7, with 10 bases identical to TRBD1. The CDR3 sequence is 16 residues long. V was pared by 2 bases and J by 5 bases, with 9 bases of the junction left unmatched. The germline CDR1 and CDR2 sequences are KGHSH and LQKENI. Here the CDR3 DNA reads TGTGCCAGCTCACCAGTCGGAGGACAGGGGGTGCACGAGCAGTACTTC. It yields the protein CASSPVGGQGVHEQYF.

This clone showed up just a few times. CDR3 sequence reads: CASSLNRESPQHF. The CDR3 DNA sequence: TGTGCCAGCAGCTTAAACAGGGAATCACCCCAGCATTTT. V usage is TRBV7-9 and J usage is TRBJ1-5; perhaps TRBD1 as D (6 bases). This CDR3 is 13 amino acids long. Trimming removed 2 bases from V and 10 bases from J, with 12 bases in between. Looked up from germline, CDR1 is SEHNR and CDR2 is FQNEAQ (reference sequence).

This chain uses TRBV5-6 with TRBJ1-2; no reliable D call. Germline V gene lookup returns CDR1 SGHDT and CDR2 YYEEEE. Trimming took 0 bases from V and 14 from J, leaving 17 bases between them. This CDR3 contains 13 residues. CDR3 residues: CASSLESSWYQTF. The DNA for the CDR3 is TGTGCCAGCAGCTTGGAATCATCCTGGTATCAGACCTTC.

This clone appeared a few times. As DNA, the CDR3 is TGTGCCAGCAGCTTAAGGGGAAACAATCAGCCCCAGCATTTT. It is translated as CASSLRGNNQPQHF. The chain carries TRBV7-2 and TRBJ1-5; a possible D gene is TRBD1 (5 bases). The CDR3 covers 14 residues. Germline V CDR1 and CDR2: SGHTA, FQGNSA. The V and J ends lost 2 bases and 3 bases respectively, with 8 bases between them. Supplemented by reference TRBV7-2 and TRBJ1-5, the full variable domain reads GAGVSQSPSNKVTEKGKDVELRCDPISGHTALYWYRQSLGQGLEFLIYFQGNSAPDKSGLPSDRFSAERTGGSVSTLTIQRTQQEDSAVYLCASSLRGNNQPQHFGDGTRLSIL.

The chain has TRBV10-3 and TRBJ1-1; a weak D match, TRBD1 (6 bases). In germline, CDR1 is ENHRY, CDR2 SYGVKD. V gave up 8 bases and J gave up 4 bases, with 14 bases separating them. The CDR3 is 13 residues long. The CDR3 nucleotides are TGTGCCATCCTCGAGACAGGCGGCACTGAAGCTTTCTTT. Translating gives CAILETGGTEAFF.

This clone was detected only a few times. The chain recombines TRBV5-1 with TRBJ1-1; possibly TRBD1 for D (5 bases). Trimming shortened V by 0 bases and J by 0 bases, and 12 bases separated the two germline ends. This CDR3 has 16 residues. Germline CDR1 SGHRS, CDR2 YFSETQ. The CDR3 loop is CASSLVDSTMNTEAFF. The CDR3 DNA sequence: TGCGCCAGCAGCTTGGTAGACAGCACTATGAACACTGAAGCTTTCTTT.

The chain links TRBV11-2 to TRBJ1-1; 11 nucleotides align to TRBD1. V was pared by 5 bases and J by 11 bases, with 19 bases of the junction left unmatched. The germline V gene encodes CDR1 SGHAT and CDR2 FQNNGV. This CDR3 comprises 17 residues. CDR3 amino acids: CASSHLWTGGEGRRAFF. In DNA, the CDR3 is TGTGCCAGCAGCCACCTCTGGACAGGGGGCGAGGGCCGTCGGGCTTTCTTT.

The CDR3 DNA reads as TGTGCCAGCAGTTACTCGGGACTAGCAGATGAGCAGTTCTTC. It yields the protein CASSYSGLADEQFF. The chain combines TRBV6-5 with TRBJ2-1, with TRBD2 matching over 9 bases. The CDR3 length is 14 residues. Germline CDR1 and CDR2: MNHEY and SVGAGI. V dropped 0 bases and J dropped 8; count of bases not matched to a gene: 2.

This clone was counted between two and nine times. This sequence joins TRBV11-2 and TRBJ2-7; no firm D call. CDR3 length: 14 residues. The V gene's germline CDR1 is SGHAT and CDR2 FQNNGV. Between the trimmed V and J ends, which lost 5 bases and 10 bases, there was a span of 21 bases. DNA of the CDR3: TGTGCCAGCAGCCCCGACTCCGCGGTACGAGAACAGTACTTC. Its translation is CASSPDSAVREQYF.

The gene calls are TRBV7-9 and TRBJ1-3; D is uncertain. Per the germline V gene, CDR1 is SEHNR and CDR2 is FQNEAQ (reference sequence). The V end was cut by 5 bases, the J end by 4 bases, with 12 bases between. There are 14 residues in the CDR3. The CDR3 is CASSPRIIGNTIYF. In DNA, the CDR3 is TGTGCCAGCAGCCCCAGGATAATCGGAAACACCATATATTTT.

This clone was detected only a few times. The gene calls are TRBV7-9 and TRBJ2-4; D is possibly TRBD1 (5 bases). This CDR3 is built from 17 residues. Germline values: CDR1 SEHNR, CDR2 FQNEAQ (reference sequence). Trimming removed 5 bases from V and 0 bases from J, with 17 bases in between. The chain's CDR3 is CASSEETDPLAKNIQYF. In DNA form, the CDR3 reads TGTGCCAGCAGCGAGGAGACAGACCCTTTAGCCAAAAACATTCAGTACTTC.

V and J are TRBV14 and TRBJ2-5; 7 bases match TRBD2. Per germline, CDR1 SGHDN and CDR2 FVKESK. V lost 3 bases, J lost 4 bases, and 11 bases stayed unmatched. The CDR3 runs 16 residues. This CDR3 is CASSHLGGTTRETQYF. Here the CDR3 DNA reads TGTGCCAGCAGCCACCTAGGAGGGACTACACGAGAGACCCAGTACTTC.

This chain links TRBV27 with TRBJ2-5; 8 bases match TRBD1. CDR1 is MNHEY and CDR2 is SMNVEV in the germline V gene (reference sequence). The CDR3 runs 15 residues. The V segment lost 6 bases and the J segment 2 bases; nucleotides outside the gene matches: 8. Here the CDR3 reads CASRGAGTGQETQYF. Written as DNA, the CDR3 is TGTGCCAGCAGGGGAGCCGGGACAGGTCAAGAGACCCAGTACTTC.

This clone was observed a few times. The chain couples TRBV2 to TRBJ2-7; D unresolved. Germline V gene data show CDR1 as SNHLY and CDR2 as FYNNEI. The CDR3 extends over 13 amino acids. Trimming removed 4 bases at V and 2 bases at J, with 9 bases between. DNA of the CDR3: TGTGCCAGCAGTGGAGTAGTCCCCTACGAGCAGTACTTC. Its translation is CASSGVVPYEQYF. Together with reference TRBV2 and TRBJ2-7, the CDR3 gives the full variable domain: EPEVTQTPSHQVTQMGQEVILRCVPISNHLYFYWYRQILGQKVEFLVSFYNNEISEKSEIFDDQFSVERPDGSNFTLKIRSTKLEDSAMYFCASSGVVPYEQYFGPGTRLTVT.

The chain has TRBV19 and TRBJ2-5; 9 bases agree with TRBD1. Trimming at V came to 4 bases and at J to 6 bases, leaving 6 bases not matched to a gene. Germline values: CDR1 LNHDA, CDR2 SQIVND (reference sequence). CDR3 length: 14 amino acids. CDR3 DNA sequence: TGTGCCAGTAGTAGAGGGACAGGGTGGAAGACCCAGTACTTC. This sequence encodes CASSRGTGWKTQYF.